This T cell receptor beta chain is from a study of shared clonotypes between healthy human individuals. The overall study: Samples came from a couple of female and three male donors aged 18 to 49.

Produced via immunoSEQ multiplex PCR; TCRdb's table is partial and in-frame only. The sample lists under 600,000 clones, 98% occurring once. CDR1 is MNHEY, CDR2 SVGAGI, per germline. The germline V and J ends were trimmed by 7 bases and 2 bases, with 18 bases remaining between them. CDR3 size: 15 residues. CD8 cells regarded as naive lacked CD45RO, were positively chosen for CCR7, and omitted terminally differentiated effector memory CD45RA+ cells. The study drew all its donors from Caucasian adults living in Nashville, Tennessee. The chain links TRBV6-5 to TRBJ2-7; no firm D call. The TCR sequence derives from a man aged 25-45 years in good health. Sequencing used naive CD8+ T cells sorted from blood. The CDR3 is CASTNYLSLPYEQYF. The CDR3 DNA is TGTGCCAGCACCAACTACCTCAGCCTACCCTACGAGCAGTACTTC.